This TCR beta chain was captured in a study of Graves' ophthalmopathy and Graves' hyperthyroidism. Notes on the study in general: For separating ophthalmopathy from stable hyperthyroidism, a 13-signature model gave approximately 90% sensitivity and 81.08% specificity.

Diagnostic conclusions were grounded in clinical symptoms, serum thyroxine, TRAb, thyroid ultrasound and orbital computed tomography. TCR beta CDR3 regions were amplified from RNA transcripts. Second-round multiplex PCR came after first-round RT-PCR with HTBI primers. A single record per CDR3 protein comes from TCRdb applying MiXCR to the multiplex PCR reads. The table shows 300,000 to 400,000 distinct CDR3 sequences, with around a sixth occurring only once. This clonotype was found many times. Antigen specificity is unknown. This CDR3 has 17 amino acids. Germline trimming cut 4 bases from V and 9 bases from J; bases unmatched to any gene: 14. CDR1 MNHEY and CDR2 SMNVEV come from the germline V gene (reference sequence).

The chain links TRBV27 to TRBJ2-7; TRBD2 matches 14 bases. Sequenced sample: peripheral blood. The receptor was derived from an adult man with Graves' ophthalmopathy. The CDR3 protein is CASSSGLAGGLPFVQYF. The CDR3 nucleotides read TGTGCCAGCAGTTCAGGACTAGCGGGAGGCCTACCCTTTGTGCAGTACTTC.